The rows below give T cell receptor beta chains drawn from one sample of a study of T cells in Graves' hyperthyroidism and ophthalmopathy. TCRdb used MiXCR to reprocess the multiplex PCR reads, holding one entry per CDR3 protein. The data contain 450,000 to 600,000 distinct CDR3 sequences, less than 15% of them singletons. Material: blood. The origin of the receptors is a woman aged 40 to 50 with Graves' hyperthyroidism. CDR3s leave out the opening cysteine and the closing phenylalanine or tryptophan. Size tells how often a clone was seen (once, few, many) or the class of an expanded clone, and some rows leave it out.

v_call	j_call	clone_size	cdr3_aa
TRBV7-3	TRBJ2-1	few	ASSQPGTANNEQF
TRBV14	TRBJ2-7	-	ASSRGTPGQVYEQY
TRBV4-1	-	few	ASSQDASGTYNEQY
TRBV19	TRBJ2-2	-	ASRRDLGELTGELF
TRBV5-1	TRBJ2-1	many	ASSLWGTADNEQF
TRBV28	TRBJ1-2	-	ASSSHNYGYT
TRBV7-2	TRBJ2-2	-	ASSASLAVRTGELF
TRBV7-9	TRBJ1-2	-	ASSSGQGAIFNYGYT
TRBV9	TRBJ1-1	few	ASSVAGRETEAF
TRBV7-9	TRBJ2-1	many	ASSFASGSNEQF
TRBV30	TRBJ1-4	many	AWSGVRVHEKLF
TRBV27	TRBJ2-3	-	ASSPGLYTDTQY
TRBV6-1	TRBJ1-2	many	ASRDGFYGYT
TRBV20-1	TRBJ2-7	-	SAREQADQSYEQY
TRBV30	TRBJ2-6	many	AWRGGSGANVLT
TRBV7-9	TRBJ2-3	many	ASSLQGRDTQY
TRBV20-1	TRBJ2-1	many	SADFGGRQF
TRBV20-1	TRBJ1-5	few	SARQQSTGRQPQH
TRBV20-1	TRBJ1-5	-	SARDFPDKSEQPQH
TRBV11-3	TRBJ2-7	few	ASSQGLAGGGEQY
TRBV12-3/TRBV12-4	TRBJ2-5	many	ASTLGGPEETQY
TRBV20-1	TRBJ1-1	-	SAGGPNTEAF
TRBV20-1	TRBJ1-1	many	SARVVSLRLTEAF
TRBV30	TRBJ2-5	many	AGSVRETQY
TRBV11-2	TRBJ2-5	few	ASSPPGSGSVKTQY
TRBV10-1	TRBJ2-3	-	ASSEWTSGRGADTQY
TRBV9	TRBJ2-1	few	ASSVARTSGRALVEQF
TRBV18	TRBJ2-2	-	ATHQQGAAGELF
TRBV11-2	TRBJ2-7	-	ASSPSYGGQRFYNYEQY
TRBV24-1	TRBJ1-2	many	ATSDSRSNYGYT
TRBV5-1	TRBJ1-1	-	ASSLPFAAF
TRBV6-1	TRBJ2-1	-	ASSGQGSSYNEQF
TRBV30	TRBJ1-4	many	AWSGSRDREKLF
TRBV24-1	TRBJ2-1	-	ATLPRGGEQF
TRBV3-1	TRBJ2-4	many	ASSHTTTDLAKNIQY
TRBV7-2	TRBJ2-2	-	ASRKGLGGELF
TRBV5-1	TRBJ2-1	few	ASRHRDNPFLYNEQF
TRBV28	TRBJ1-6	-	ASSLIPGQDNSPLH
TRBV27	TRBJ2-7	many	ASSSNRVSLYEQY
TRBV5-5	TRBJ2-7	many	ASSSTSGRAVGEQY
TRBV20-1	TRBJ2-7	many	SVRLAGLAKNEQY
TRBV20-1	TRBJ2-1	many	SARSLAFYNEQF
TRBV7-6	TRBJ2-3	many	ASSFQGDSTDTQY
TRBV30	TRBJ2-5	-	AWSLGLAAQETQY
TRBV27	TRBJ2-7	few	ASSVTGTSGYEQY
TRBV20-1	TRBJ2-1	few	SARISAGEHEQF
TRBV28	TRBJ2-7	few	ASSPQGGKGEQY
TRBV15	TRBJ1-4	many	ATSSDRVTNEKLF
TRBV29-1	TRBJ1-1	many	SPPRKGVRTEAF
TRBV7-9	TRBJ2-3	-	ASSGQWGGTQY
TRBV5-4	TRBJ2-5	-	ASSLSTSGDLSETQY
TRBV15	TRBJ1-2	few	ATSRDRPVRMLHGYT
TRBV5-1	TRBJ2-3	many	ASSPRTSRADTQY
TRBV11-3	TRBJ2-7	many	ASRDLAGGYYEQY
TRBV29-1	TRBJ1-2	-	SDPGQGLFMGYT